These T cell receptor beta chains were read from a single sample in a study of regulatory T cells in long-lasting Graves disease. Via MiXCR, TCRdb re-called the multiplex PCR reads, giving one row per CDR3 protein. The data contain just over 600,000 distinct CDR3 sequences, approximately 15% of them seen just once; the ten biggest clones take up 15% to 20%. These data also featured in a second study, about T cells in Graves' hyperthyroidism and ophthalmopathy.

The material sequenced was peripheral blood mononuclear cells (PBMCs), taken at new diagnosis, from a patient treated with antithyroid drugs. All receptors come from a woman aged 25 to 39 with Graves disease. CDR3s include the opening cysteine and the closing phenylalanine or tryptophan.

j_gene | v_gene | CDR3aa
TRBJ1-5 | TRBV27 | CASSPVGQTNQPQHF
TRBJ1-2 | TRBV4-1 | CASSQPAVGTGNYGYTF
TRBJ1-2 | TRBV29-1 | CSVEQDGYTF
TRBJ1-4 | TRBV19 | CASSLTGTRMEKLFF
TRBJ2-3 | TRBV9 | CASSAGTITQYF
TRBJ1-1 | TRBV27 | CASSHGQSNTEAFF
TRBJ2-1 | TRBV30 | CAFALAGTYNEQFF
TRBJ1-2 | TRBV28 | CASSSPGTGGGVGYTF
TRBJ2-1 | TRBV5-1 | CASSVGREYNEQFF
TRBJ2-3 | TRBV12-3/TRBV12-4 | CASSLGDRVTDTQYF
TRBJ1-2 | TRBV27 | CASSYSEGAGGYTF
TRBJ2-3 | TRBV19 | CASAWGTSGSDTQYF
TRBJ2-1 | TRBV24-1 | CATSDRTSGGRYSYNEQFF
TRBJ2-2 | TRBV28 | CASSLGGATGELFF
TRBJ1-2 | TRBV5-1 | CASSYGGTNNYGYTF
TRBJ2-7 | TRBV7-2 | CASSPHASGVSYEQYF
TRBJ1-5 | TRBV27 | CASRPSLSSRQPQHF
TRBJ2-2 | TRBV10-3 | CAISGLNTGELFF
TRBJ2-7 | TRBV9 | CASSVGDSATYEQYF
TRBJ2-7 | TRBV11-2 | CASSPGTYDEQYF
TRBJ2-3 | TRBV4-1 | CASSQVHRADTQYF
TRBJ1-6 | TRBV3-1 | CASSQVASSYNSPLHF
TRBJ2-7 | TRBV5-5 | CASSLFSSTYEQYF
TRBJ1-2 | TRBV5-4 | CASRLHTSYGYTF
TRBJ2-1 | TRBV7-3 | CASSLTYSSDEQFF
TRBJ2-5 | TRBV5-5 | CASSFTDGGETQYF
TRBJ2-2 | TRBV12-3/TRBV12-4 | CASSFRLAGAAGELFF
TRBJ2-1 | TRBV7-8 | CASKSPVNNERFF
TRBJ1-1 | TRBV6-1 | CASTQGVTEAFF
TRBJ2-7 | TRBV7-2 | CASSLGSITYEQYF
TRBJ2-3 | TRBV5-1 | CASSRSSGREDTQYF
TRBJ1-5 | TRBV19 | CASNQQAPQPQHF
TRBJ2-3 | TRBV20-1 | CREGLAGEDTQYF
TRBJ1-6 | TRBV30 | CAWSLVPYNSPLHF
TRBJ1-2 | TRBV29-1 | CSVERTGLDGGYTF
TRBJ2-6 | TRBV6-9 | CASSSSHLAGANVLTF
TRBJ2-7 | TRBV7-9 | CASSAGQGTYEQYF
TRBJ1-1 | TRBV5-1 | CASSPGTISTNTEAFF
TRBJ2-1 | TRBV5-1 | CASSLGSGSGRFNEQFF
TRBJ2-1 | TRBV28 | CASSFGRGSSYNEQFF
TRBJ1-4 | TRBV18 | CASSPPDEKLFF
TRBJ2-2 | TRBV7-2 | CASSPAGANTGELFF